This entry lists 9 T cell receptor beta chains sequenced from one sample in a study of T cell responses to AZD1222 COVID-19 vaccine. Sequencing was performed with immunoSEQ multiplex PCR; in TCRdb, only in-frame clones are kept and a portion is missing. The data hold roughly 100,000 clones, with roughly nine tenths observed a single time. The input for sequencing was peripheral blood, taken on day 0 of AZD1222 vaccination. The source is an adult in good health.

The chain is built from TRBV6-1 and TRBJ2-7; weak D call: TRBD1 (6 bases). Trimming cost V 1 base and J 4 bases, with 11 bases left between them. The germline CDR1 and CDR2 sequences are MNHNS and SASEGT. The CDR3 runs to 14 residues. CDR3 sequence: CASSEVGGGYEQYF. DNA for the CDR3: TGTGCCAGCAGTGAAGTTGGGGGCGGGTACGAGCAGTACTTC.

This chain joins TRBV27 and TRBJ2-6; D is possibly TRBD2 (5 bases). CDR3 length: 16 amino acids. Trimming took 6 bases from V and 3 from J, leaving 15 bases between them. Germline V gene lookup returns CDR1 MNHEY and CDR2 SMNVEV (reference sequence). CDR3 nucleotide sequence: TGTGCCAGCAGCAGGACGGGGTTGGGTGGGGCCAACGTCCTGACTTTC. The encoded protein is CASSRTGLGGANVLTF.

This chain joins TRBV21-1 and TRBJ2-7; the D call of TRBD2 is as the table states it, not checked on the DNA. TRBV21-1 is shown as a pseudogene. The CDR3 is made up of 15 amino acids. CDR3 in amino acids: CASSKSSGVTYEQYF. CDR3 nucleotide sequence: TGTGCCAGCAGCAAGTCTAGCGGGGTAACCTACGAGCAGTACTTC.

This chain uses TRBV11-2 with TRBJ2-7, with 7 bases matching TRBD2. The CDR3 contains 12 residues. The V gene's germline CDR1 is SGHAT and CDR2 FQNNGV. Trimming took 5 bases from V and 6 from J; bases not matched to a gene: 4. The CDR3, as DNA: TGTGCCAGCAGCCCTAGCGGTATCGAGCAGTACGTC. Protein product: CASSPSGIEQYV.

In nucleotides, the CDR3 is TGTGCCAGCAGCCCTTTAGCGGGGGGTTTAAGGGAGACCCAGTACTTC. This translates into CASSPLAGGLRETQYF. This chain uses TRBV9 with TRBJ2-5; 10 bases align to TRBD2. This CDR3 spans 16 amino acids. V lost 4 bases and J lost 5; bases outside the gene matches: 11. Germline assignment: CDR1 SGDLS and CDR2 YYNGEE.

The V call is TRBV7-8, the J call TRBJ2-7; D is perhaps TRBD1 (5 bases). The germline CDR1 and CDR2 sequences are SGHVS and FQNEAQ. Trimming removed 5 bases from V and 7 bases from J, with 12 bases in between. The CDR3 runs 12 residues. The DNA of the CDR3 is TGTGCCAGCAGCCCTCCGGCAGGGGAGCAGTACTTC. It is translated as CASSPPAGEQYF.

This chain connects TRBV6-5 to TRBJ2-1; D gene ambiguous. CDR3 length: 13 amino acids. Germline CDR1 is MNHEY and CDR2 is SVGAGI. Trimming left V 5 bases short and J 4 bases short, with 9 bases between. The CDR3 coding sequence is TGTGCCAGCAGTCAAATGTCATACAATGAGCAGTTCTTC. As protein: CASSQMSYNEQFF.

The genes are TRBV6-2 or TRBV6-3 and TRBJ2-7; D unresolved. The ends were cut back, 5 bases at V and 3 bases at J, with 14 bases in the middle. The CDR3 length is 14 residues. The germline gives CDR1 MNHEY, CDR2 SVGEGT. The CDR3, as DNA: TGTGCCAGCAGTCCCTTGGCGGAGAACTACGAGCAGTACTTC. Its translation: CASSPLAENYEQYF.

The chain is built from TRBV6-1 and TRBJ2-3; TRBD2 aligns across 9 bases. V lost 2 bases and J lost 2; bases outside the gene matches: 2. There are 15 residues in the CDR3. Germline CDR1 reads MNHNS; CDR2 reads SASEGT. The CDR3 DNA reads as TGTGCCAGCAGTGAATTAGCGGGAGCCACAGATACGCAGTATTTT. Protein sequence: CASSELAGATDTQYF.